These 12 T cell receptor beta chains were all obtained from the same sample, sequenced in a study of human T cells and chemical hapten exposure. TCRdb re-analysed the RACE reads in MiXCR, keeping a single row per CDR3 protein. The sample lists under 85,000 distinct CDR3 sequences; approximately 10% were seen once. The time point is: patch test 1, 2 weeks after DPC sensitization. Treatment indicated: therapeutic diphenylcyclopropenone sensitization with weekly scalp DPC. The source material was whole blood, sampled in connection with sensitization to the hapten diphenylcyclopropenone (DPC). All receptors derive from a woman aged 50 to 60 with alopecia areata. Some clones in this sample may be carry-over from other donors' samples.

This clonotype turned up a few times. The V call is TRBV20-1, the J call TRBJ1-5, with D maybe TRBD1 (6 bases). Trimming took 0 bases from V and 2 from J, leaving 17 bases between them. The germline V gene encodes CDR1 DFQATT and CDR2 SNEGSKA (reference sequence). This CDR3 comprises 17 residues. The CDR3 here is CSAREGASMIGNQPQHF. For the CDR3, the DNA is TGCAGTGCTAGAGAGGGGGCCTCAATGATTGGCAATCAGCCCCAGCATTTT.

This clonotype showed up many times. The V call is TRBV11-2, the J call TRBJ2-3; 9 bases match TRBD2. V dropped 6 bases and J dropped 2; count of bases not matched to a gene: 6. The length of the CDR3 is 15 residues. Germline V gives CDR1 SGHAT, CDR2 FQNNGV. In nucleotides, the CDR3 is TGTGCCAGCAGACCGACTAGCGGCCCCACAGATACGCAGTATTTT. It encodes CASRPTSGPTDTQYF.

The gene calls are TRBV29-1 and TRBJ2-5, with TRBD1 matching 8 bases. Germline lookup yields CDR1 SQVTM and CDR2 ANQGSEA. The CDR3 sequence is 14 residues long. V shed 6 bases, J shed 1 base, and the junction held 7 bases outside the gene matches. This CDR3 reads CSVRTDRVQETQYF. CDR3 in DNA: TGCAGCGTCCGCACGGACAGGGTCCAAGAGACCCAGTACTTC.

The V call is TRBV12-3 or TRBV12-4, the J call TRBJ2-1, with D uncertain. V was cut by 5 bases and J by 5 bases, with 7 bases left in between. The CDR3 loop spans 12 amino acids. The CDR3 DNA reads as TGTGCCAGCAGTCCCCGCGACAATGAGCAGTTCTTC. Amino acids: CASSPRDNEQFF.

The sample holds a few counts of this clonotype. The genes are TRBV20-1 and TRBJ1-2; D is perhaps TRBD1 (5 bases). Germline CDR1 DFQATT, CDR2 SNEGSKA (reference sequence). Trimming shortened V by 6 bases and J by 4 bases, and 12 bases separated the two germline ends. The CDR3 is made up of 12 amino acids. The CDR3 here is CSAQSGFYGYTF. The CDR3 DNA reads as TGCAGTGCCCAATCAGGGTTCTATGGCTACACCTTC.

The chain uses TRBV18 and TRBJ2-2; 12 nucleotides match TRBD1. Trimming cost V 3 bases and J 4 bases; bases outside gene matches: 3. Looked up from germline, CDR1 is KGHSH and CDR2 is LQKENI. The CDR3 totals 16 residues. In DNA, the CDR3 is TGTGCCAGCTCACCGGGACAGGGGGCCGGCACCGGGGAGCTGTTTTTT. This codes for CASSPGQGAGTGELFF. Filled out from reference TRBV18 and TRBJ2-2, the complete variable domain reads NAGVMQNPRHLVRRRGQEARLRCSPMKGHSHVYWYRQLPEEGLKFMVYLQKENIIDESGMPKERFSAEFPKEGPSILRIQQVVRGDSAAYFCASSPGQGAGTGELFFGEGSRLTVL.

Only a few counts were recorded for this clonotype. The chain joins TRBV29-1 to TRBJ2-7; D is possibly TRBD1 (6 bases). The CDR3 has 14 amino acids. Trimming removed 7 bases from V and 0 bases from J, with 16 bases in between. Germline CDR1 reads SQVTM; CDR2 reads ANQGSEA. CDR3 loop: CSGGHGESSYEQYF. The CDR3 DNA is TGCAGCGGGGGACACGGGGAAAGCTCCTACGAGCAGTACTTC.

This sequence joins TRBV18 and TRBJ2-3; possible D gene TRBD2, 6 bases. V was cut by 1 base and J by 2 bases, with 10 bases left in between. The CDR3 runs 15 residues. Germline assignment: CDR1 KGHSH and CDR2 LQKENI. The CDR3 sequence: CASSPRGGNTDTQYF. In DNA form, the CDR3 reads TGTGCCAGCTCACCACGGGGCGGGAACACAGATACGCAGTATTTT. The full variable domain, completed using reference TRBV18 and TRBJ2-3, is NAGVMQNPRHLVRRRGQEARLRCSPMKGHSHVYWYRQLPEEGLKFMVYLQKENIIDESGMPKERFSAEFPKEGPSILRIQQVVRGDSAAYFCASSPRGGNTDTQYFGPGTRLTVL.

This clonotype was seen a few times. This chain links TRBV20-1 with TRBJ1-5; D uncertain. Trimming removed 0 bases from V and 3 bases from J, with 21 bases in between. Germline loops: CDR1 DFQATT, CDR2 SNEGSKA (reference sequence). The CDR3 is 18 residues long. The CDR3 DNA sequence: TGCAGTGCTAGAGAGGCCACAGTTGGGGTTGGGAACAATCAGCCCCAGCATTTT. This sequence encodes CSAREATVGVGNNQPQHF.

V and J are TRBV29-1 and TRBJ2-2, with D possibly called TRBD1 or TRBD2 (6 bases each). This CDR3 spans 12 amino acids. Trimming left V 7 bases short and J 6 bases short, with 12 bases between. Germline V gene lookup returns CDR1 SQVTM and CDR2 ANQGSEA. Here the CDR3 DNA reads TGCAGCGCGGGGGCTTGGGCCGGGGAGCTGTTTTTT. It specifies CSAGAWAGELFF.

The genes are TRBV5-1 and TRBJ2-1, with 10 bases fitting TRBD2. The CDR3 has 16 amino acids. V trimming: 3 bases; J trimming: 5 bases; junction bases outside the gene matches: 8. Per germline, CDR1 SGHRS and CDR2 YFSETQ. DNA for the CDR3: TGCGCCAGCAGCTCATTAGCGGGAGGAACCAACAATGAGCAGTTCTTC. This gives the protein CASSSLAGGTNNEQFF.

J is TRBJ1-2 and V is TRBV6-5; 9 bases fit TRBD1. Trimming removed 6 bases from V and 7 bases from J; junction bases left unmatched: 9. CDR1 MNHEY and CDR2 SVGAGI come from the germline V gene. The CDR3 totals 14 residues. The CDR3 DNA is TGTGCCAGCAGCACCATACAGGGGGCGAGTGGCTACACCTTC. Its protein is CASSTIQGASGYTF.